One T cell receptor beta chain is described in this entry. Germline trimming cut 6 bases from V and 7 bases from J; bases unmatched to any gene: 4. CDR1 is MNHNY, CDR2 SVGAGI, per germline (reference sequence). CDR3 size: 13 residues. As handled by the study authors: Estimation of nucleated cell counts relied on the amplification of reference gene primers. Clones were read by immunoSEQ multiplex PCR, and TCRdb kept only the in-frame ones, dropping some. D and trimming were read from the DNA, whereas the V and J calls and clone size are those reported in that table. The sample holds about 43,000 clones, around 89% seen once. The entry originates in a study of blood T cell repertoires in COVID-19.

This sequence joins TRBV6-6 and TRBJ1-5; 9 bases are shared with TRBD1. The sequencing input was peripheral blood. This receptor was identified in a human donor in a cohort sampled during active COVID-19. The CDR3 protein is CASRGQGGQPQHF. In DNA, the CDR3 is TGTGCCAGCAGGGGACAGGGCGGACAGCCCCAGCATTTT.